This paragraph covers one TCR beta chain sequence. Germline V gene lookup returns CDR1 SNHLY and CDR2 FYNNEI. The trim removed 6 bases at V and 4 bases at J, leaving 6 bases unmatched. The CDR3 consists of 15 residues. This table comes from immunoSEQ multiplex PCR, and its TCRdb copy is limited to in-frame clones, with some not included. Of roughly 270,000 clones in the sample, approximately 89% were seen once. The data stem from a study of Ad26.COV2.S vaccination and SARS-CoV-2 variants. Treatment defined: some 20 received Ad26.COV2.S at low or high dose, single or two shots; 5 received placebo; per-sample allocation not given. The samples were gathered on day 63 after the first injection of vaccine or placebo.

This chain joins TRBV2 and TRBJ2-3; 11 bases are shared with TRBD2. The sequencing used peripheral blood, collected in a trial of Ad26.COV2.S vaccine versus placebo. This clonotype was sampled from a person between 18 and 65 years old who received the Ad26.COV2.S COVID-19 vaccine or a placebo. CDR3 bases: TGTGCCAGCAGGAAACTAGCGGGAGTGTCAGATACGCAGTATTTT. It translates to CASRKLAGVSDTQYF.